This T cell receptor beta chain comes out of a study of T cell changes during pregnancy in multiple sclerosis. This clone was observed a few times. Germline CDR1 reads MNHNS; CDR2 reads SASEGT. V lost 2 bases to trimming and J lost 0 bases, with 8 bases between them. This CDR3 spans 15 amino acids. Produced via immunoSEQ multiplex PCR; TCRdb's table is partial and in-frame only. Among roughly 42,000 clones listed, approximately 88% were seen once. This sequence was found in a female donor with multiple sclerosis, enrolled in a pregnancy study. Sequences were derived from CD4+ T cells from peripheral blood mononuclear cells, sampled in the first trimester of pregnancy. The chain couples TRBV6-1 to TRBJ1-3, with D unresolved. The CDR3, as DNA: TGTGCCAGCAGTGAACTGATCAGCTCTGGAAACACCATATATTTT. This encodes CASSELISSGNTIYF.